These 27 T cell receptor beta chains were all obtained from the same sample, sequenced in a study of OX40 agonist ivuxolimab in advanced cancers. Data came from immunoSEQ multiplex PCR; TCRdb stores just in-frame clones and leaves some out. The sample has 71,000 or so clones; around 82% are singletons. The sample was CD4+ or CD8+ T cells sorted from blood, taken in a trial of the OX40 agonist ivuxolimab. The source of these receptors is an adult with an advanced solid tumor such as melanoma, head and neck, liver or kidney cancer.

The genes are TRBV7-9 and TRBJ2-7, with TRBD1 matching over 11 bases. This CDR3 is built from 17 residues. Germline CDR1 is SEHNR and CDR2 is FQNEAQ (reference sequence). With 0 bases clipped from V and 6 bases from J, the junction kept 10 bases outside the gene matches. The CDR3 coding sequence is TGTGCCAGCAGCTTAGCCCCCGGGACAGGGGGAATGTTCGAGCAGTACGTC. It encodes CASSLAPGTGGMFEQYV.

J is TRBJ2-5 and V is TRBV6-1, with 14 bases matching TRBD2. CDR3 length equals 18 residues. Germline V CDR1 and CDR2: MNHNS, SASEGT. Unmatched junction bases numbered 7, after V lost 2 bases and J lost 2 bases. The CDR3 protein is CASSEWTSGGPLQETQYF. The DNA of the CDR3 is TGTGCCAGCAGTGAATGGACTAGCGGGGGGCCCTTGCAAGAGACCCAGTACTTC.

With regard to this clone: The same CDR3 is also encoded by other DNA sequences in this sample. For the CDR3, the DNA is TGCGCCAGCAGCACCACAGGGGAGTTGCCCCAGCATTTT. Its protein product is CASSTTGELPQHF. The V and J genes are TRBV5-1 and TRBJ1-5; 7 bases align to TRBD1. With 4 bases clipped from V and 9 bases from J, the junction kept 7 bases outside the gene matches. Germline CDR1 is SGHRS and CDR2 is YFSETQ. The CDR3 is made up of 13 amino acids. Combining the CDR3 with reference TRBV5-1 and TRBJ1-5 gives the whole variable domain KAGVTQTPRYLIKTRGQQVTLSCSPISGHRSVSWYQQTPGQGLQFLFEYFSETQRNKGNFPGRFSGRQFSNSRSEMNVSTLELGDSALYLCASSTTGELPQHFGDGTRLSIL.

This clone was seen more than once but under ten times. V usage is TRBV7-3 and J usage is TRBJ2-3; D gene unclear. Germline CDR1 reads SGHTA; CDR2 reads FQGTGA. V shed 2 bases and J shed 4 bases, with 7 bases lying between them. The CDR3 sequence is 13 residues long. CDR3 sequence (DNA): TGTGCCAGCAGCTTACAGTGGGCAGATACGCAGTATTTT. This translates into CASSLQWADTQYF.

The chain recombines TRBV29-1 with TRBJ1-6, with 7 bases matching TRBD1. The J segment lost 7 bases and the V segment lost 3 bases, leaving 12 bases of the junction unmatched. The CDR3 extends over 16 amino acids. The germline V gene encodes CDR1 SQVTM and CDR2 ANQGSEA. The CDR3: CSVDGTVPGGNSPLHF. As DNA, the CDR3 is TGCAGCGTTGACGGGACAGTCCCCGGTGGGAATTCACCCCTCCACTTT.

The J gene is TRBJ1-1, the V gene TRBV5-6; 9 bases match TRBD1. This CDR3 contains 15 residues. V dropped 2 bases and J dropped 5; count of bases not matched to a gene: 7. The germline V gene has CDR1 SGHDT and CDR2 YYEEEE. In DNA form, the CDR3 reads TGTGCCAGCAGCTTTAACAGGGGGCTGGGGACTGAAGCTTTCTTT. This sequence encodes CASSFNRGLGTEAFF.

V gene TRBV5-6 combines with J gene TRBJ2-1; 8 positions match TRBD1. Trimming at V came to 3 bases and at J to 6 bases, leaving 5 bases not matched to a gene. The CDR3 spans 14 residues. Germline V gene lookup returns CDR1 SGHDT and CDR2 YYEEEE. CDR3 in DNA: TGTGCCAGCAGCTACTCCGACAGGGGCAATGAGCAGTTCTTC. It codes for CASSYSDRGNEQFF.

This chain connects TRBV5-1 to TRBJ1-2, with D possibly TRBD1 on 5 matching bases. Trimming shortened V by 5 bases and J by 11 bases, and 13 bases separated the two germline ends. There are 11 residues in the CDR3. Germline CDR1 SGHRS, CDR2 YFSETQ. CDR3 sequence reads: CASSESGGYTF. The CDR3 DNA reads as TGCGCCAGCAGTGAGAGCGGGGGGTACACCTTC.

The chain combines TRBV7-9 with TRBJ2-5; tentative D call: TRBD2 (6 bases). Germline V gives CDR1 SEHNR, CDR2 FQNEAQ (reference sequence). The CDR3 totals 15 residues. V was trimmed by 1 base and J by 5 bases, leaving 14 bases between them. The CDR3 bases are TGTGCCAGCAGCTTAGAGATCCCGGGAGTTGAGACCCAGTACTTC. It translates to CASSLEIPGVETQYF.

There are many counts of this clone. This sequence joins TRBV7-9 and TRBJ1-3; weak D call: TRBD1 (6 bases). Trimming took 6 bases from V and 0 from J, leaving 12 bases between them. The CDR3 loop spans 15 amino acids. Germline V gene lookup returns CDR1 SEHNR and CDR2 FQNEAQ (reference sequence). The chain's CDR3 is CASREGGGSGNTIYF. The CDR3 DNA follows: TGTGCCAGCAGAGAAGGGGGAGGCTCTGGAAACACCATATATTTT. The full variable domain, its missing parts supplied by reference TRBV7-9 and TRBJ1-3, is DTGVSQNPRHKITKRGQNVTFRCDPISEHNRLYWYRQTLGQGPEFLTYFQNEAQLEKSRLLSDRFSAERPKGSFSTLEIQRTEQGDSAMYLCASREGGGSGNTIYFGEGSWLTVV.

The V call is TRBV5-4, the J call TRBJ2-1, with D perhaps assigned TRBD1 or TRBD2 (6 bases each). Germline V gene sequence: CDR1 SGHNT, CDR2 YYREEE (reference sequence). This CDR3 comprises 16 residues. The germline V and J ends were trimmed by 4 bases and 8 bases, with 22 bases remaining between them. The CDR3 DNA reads TGTGCCAGCAGCCCGGGGGCTGGACACGGGACGGATGAGCAGTTCTTC. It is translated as CASSPGAGHGTDEQFF.

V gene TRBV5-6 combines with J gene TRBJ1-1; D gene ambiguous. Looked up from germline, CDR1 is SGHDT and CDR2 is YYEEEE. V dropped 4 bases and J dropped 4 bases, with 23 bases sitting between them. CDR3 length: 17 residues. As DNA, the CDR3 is TGTGCCAGCAGCCGGCTGCTTGGACTCCCGGGGTCCACTGAAGCTTTCTTT. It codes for CASSRLLGLPGSTEAFF.

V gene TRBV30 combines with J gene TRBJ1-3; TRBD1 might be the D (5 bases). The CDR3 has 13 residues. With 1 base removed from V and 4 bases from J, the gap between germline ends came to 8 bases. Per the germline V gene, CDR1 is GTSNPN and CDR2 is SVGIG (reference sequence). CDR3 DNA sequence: TGTGCCTGGAGTGACTGGGGGGGAAACACCATATATTTT. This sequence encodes CAWSDWGGNTIYF.

The CDR3 protein is CASSFQGAWETQYF. The CDR3 region has the DNA TGCGCCAGCAGCTTCCAGGGGGCGTGGGAGACCCAGTACTTC. The chain has TRBV5-1 and TRBJ2-5, with 8 bases lining up with TRBD1. The germline CDR1 and CDR2 sequences are SGHRS and YFSETQ. V shed 2 bases, J shed 5 bases, and the junction held 5 bases outside the gene matches. The CDR3 totals 14 residues. Together with reference TRBV5-1 and TRBJ2-5, the CDR3 gives the full variable domain: KAGVTQTPRYLIKTRGQQVTLSCSPISGHRSVSWYQQTPGQGLQFLFEYFSETQRNKGNFPGRFSGRQFSNSRSEMNVSTLELGDSALYLCASSFQGAWETQYFGPGTRLLVL.

CDR3 residues: CASRRPGPTNEKLFF. The CDR3 DNA is TGTGCCAGCAGACGCCCGGGACCGACGAATGAAAAACTGTTTTTT. This chain links TRBV6-5 with TRBJ1-4, with D possibly being TRBD1 (5 bases). Trimming removed 6 bases from V and 5 bases from J, with 16 bases in between. Germline lookup yields CDR1 MNHEY and CDR2 SVGAGI. This CDR3 spans 15 amino acids.

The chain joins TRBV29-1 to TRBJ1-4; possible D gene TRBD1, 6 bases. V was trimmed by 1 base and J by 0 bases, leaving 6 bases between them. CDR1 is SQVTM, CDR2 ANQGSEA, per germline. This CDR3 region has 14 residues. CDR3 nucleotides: TGCAGCGTTGAAGGGACAGCAACTAATGAAAAACTGTTTTTT. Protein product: CSVEGTATNEKLFF.

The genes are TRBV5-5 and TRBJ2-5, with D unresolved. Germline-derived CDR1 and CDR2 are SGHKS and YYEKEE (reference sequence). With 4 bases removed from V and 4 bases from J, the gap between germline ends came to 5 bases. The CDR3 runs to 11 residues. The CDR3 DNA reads TGTGCCAGCAGCACGCGAGAGACCCAGTACTTC. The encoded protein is CASSTRETQYF. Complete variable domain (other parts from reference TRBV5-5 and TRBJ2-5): DAGVTQSPTHLIKTRGQQVTLRCSPISGHKSVSWYQQVLGQGPQFIFQYYEKEERGRGNFPDRFSARQFPNYSSELNVNALLLGDSALYLCASSTRETQYFGPGTRLLVL.

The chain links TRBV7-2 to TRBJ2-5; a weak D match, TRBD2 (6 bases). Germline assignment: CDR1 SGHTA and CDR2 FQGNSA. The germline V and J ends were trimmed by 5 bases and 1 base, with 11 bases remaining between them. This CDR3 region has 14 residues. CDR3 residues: CASSRDFLQETQYF. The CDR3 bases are TGTGCCAGCAGCCGGGACTTTCTCCAAGAGACCCAGTACTTC. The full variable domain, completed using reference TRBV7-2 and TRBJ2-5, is GAGVSQSPSNKVTEKGKDVELRCDPISGHTALYWYRQSLGQGLEFLIYFQGNSAPDKSGLPSDRFSAERTGGSVSTLTIQRTQQEDSAVYLCASSRDFLQETQYFGPGTRLLVL.

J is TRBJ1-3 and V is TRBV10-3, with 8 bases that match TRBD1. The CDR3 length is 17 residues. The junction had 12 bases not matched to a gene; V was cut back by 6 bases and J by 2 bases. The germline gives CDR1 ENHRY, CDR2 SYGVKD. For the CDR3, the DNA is TGTGCCATCAGCCCAGGACAGGGCGGTTTTGCTGGAAACACCATATATTTT. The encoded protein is CAISPGQGGFAGNTIYF.

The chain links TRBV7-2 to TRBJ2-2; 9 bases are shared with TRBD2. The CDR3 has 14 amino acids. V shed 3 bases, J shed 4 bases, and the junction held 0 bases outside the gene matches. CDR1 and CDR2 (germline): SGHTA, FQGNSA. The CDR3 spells CASSLTSGTGELFF. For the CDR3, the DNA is TGTGCCAGCAGCTTGACTAGCGGCACCGGGGAGCTGTTTTTT.

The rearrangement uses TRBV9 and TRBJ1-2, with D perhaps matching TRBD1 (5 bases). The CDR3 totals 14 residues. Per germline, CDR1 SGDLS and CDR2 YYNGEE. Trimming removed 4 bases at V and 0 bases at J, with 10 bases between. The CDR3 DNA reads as TGTGCCAGCAGCCCCGACAGAGCTAACTATGGCTACACCTTC. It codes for CASSPDRANYGYTF.

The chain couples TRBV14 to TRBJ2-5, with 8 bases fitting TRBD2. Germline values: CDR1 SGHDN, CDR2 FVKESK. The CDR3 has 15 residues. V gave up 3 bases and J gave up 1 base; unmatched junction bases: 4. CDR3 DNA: TGTGCCAGCAGCCAGCCCGGGACTAGCCAAGAGACCCAGTACTTC. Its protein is CASSQPGTSQETQYF.

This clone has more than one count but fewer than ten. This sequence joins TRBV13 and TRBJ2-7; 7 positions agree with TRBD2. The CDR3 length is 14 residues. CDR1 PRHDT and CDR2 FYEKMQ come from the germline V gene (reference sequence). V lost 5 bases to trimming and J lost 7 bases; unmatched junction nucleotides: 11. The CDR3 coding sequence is TGTGCCAGCAGCCCCGAGGCGGGAGTGGAGGAGCAGTACTTC. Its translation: CASSPEAGVEEQYF. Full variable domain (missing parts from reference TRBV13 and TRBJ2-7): AAGVIQSPRHLIKEKRETATLKCYPIPRHDTVYWYQQGPGQDPQFLISFYEKMQSDKGSIPDRFSAQQFSDYHSELNMSSLELGDSALYFCASSPEAGVEEQYFGPGTRLTVT.

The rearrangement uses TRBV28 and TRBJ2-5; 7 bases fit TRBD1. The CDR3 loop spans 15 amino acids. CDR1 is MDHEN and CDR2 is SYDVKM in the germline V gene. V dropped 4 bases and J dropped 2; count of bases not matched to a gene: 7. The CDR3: CASSSHRQGQETQYF. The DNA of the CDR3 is TGTGCCAGCAGTTCCCATCGACAGGGACAAGAGACCCAGTACTTC.

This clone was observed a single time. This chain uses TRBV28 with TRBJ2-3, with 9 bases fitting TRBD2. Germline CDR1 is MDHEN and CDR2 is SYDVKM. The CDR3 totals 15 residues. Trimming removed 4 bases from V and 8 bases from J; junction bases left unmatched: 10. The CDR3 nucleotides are TGTGCCAGCAGTTCTAGCGGGGCCGATGGTGGTACGCAGTATTTT. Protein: CASSSSGADGGTQYF.

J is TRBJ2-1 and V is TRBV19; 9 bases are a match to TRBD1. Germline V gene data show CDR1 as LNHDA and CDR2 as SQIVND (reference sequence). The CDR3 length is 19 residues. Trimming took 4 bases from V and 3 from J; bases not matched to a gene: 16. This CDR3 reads CASSTLRDTGTGNYNEQFF. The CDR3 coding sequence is TGTGCCAGTAGTACCCTGAGAGATACCGGGACAGGGAACTACAATGAGCAGTTCTTC. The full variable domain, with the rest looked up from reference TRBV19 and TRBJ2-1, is DGGITQSPKYLFRKEGQNVTLSCEQNLNHDAMYWYRQDPGQGLRLIYYSQIVNDFQKGDIAEGYSVSREKKESFPLTVTSAQKNPTAFYLCASSTLRDTGTGNYNEQFFGPGTRLTVL.

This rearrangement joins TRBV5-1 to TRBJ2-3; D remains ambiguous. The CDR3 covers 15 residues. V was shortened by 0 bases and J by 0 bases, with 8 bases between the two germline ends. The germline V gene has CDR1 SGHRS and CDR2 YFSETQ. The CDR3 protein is CASSLAMGSTDTQYF. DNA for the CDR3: TGCGCCAGCAGCTTGGCGATGGGTAGCACAGATACGCAGTATTTT.